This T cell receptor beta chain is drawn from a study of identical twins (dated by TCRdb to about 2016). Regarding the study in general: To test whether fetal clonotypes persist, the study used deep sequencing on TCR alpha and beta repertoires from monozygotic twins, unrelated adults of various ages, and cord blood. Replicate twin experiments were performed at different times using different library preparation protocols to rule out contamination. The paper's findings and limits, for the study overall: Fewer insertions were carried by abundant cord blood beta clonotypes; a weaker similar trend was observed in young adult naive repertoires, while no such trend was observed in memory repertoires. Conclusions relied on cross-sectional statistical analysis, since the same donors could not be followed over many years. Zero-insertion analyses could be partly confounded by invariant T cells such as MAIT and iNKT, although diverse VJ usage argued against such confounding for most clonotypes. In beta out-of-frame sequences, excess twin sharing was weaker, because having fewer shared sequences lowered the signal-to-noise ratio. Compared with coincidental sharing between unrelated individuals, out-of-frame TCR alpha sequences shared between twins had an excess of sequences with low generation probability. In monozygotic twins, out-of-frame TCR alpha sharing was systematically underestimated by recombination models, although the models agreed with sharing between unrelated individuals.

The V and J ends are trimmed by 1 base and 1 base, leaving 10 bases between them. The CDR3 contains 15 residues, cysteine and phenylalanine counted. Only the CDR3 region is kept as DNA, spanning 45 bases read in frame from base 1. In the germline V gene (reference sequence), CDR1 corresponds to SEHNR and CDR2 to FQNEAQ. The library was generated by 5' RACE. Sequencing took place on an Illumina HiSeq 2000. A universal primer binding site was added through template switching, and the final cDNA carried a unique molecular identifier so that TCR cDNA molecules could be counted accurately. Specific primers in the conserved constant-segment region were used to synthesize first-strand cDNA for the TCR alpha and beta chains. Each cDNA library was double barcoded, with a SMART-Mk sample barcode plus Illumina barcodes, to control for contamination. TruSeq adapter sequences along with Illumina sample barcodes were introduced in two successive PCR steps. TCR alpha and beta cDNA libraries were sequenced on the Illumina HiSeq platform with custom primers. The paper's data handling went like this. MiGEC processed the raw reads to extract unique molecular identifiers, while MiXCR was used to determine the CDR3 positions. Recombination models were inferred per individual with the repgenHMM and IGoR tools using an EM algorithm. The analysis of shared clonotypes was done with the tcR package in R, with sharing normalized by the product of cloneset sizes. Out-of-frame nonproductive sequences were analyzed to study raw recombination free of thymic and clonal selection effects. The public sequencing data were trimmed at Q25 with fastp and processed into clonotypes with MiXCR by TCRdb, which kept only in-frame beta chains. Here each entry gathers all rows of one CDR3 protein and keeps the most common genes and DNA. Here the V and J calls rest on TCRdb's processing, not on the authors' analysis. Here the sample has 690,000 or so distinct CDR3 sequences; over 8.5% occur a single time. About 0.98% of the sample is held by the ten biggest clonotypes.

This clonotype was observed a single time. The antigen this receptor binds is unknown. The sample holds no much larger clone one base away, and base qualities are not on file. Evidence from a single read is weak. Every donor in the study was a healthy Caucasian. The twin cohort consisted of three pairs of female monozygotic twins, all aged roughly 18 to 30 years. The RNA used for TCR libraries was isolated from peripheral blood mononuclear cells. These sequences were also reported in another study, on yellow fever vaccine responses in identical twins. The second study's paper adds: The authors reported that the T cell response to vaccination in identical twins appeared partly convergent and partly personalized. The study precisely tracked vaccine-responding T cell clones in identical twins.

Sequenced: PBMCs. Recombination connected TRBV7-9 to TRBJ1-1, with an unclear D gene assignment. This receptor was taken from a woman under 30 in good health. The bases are TGTGCCAGCAGCTTAGATAGCAGATCGAACACTGAAGCTTTCTTT. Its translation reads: CASSLDSRSNTEAFF.